Included here is one T cell receptor (beta chain) sequence, with context. Its antigen is as yet unknown. Sorting of CD4+ naive, central memory, regulatory and stem cell-like memory cells was performed via CD45RO/CCR7/CD25/CD127/CD95/CD27. Sorted populations all had greater than 95% purity. Germline V CDR1 and CDR2: GTSNPN, SVGIG (reference sequence). Trimming took 0 bases from V and 10 from J, leaving 9 bases between them. The CDR3 length is 11 residues. This record belongs to a study of beta chain features in type 1 diabetes. Study-level findings and limits: It was among patients, rather than healthy donors, that naive, central memory and Treg TCRB repertoires appeared more similar.

Reverse transcribing all isolated RNA meant expressed TCRB transcripts were sequenced. The study sequenced naive, central memory and regulatory T cell samples to an average of about 3.8 million reads. TCRdb's table, derived via immunoSEQ multiplex PCR, lists solely in-frame clones and lacks some. Here the sample spans about 360,000 clones, over 10% being singletons. The chain joins TRBV30 to TRBJ1-1; D is unclear. Material for sequencing was naive CD4+ T cells from blood. The clonotype comes from a young man in good health. In DNA form, the CDR3 reads TGTGCCTGGAGTGTCGGAGTGAGAGCTTTCTTT. Translation gives CAWSVGVRAFF.